Each of the 5 T cell receptor beta chains below was sequenced from the same sample in a study of blood T cells in healthy people across ages. Sample-barcoded 5' priming and a J-beta primer mix drove a second PCR of about 7 to 12 cycles. MiXCR, run by TCRdb on the 5' RACE reads, gives a single entry per CDR3 protein. The data hold about 1.6 million distinct CDR3 sequences, with around 36% observed a single time. Source material: blood. These receptors were collected from a woman younger than 45 in good health.

V and J are TRBV29-1 and TRBJ2-3; 10 bases fit TRBD2. This CDR3 contains 15 residues. V lost 6 bases, J lost 5 bases, and 11 bases stayed unmatched. Per the germline V gene, CDR1 is SQVTM and CDR2 is ANQGSEA. Here the CDR3 reads CSVGGAGGPGDTQYF. The CDR3, as DNA: TGCAGCGTGGGAGGAGCGGGAGGGCCGGGAGATACGCAGTATTTT.

This clonotype was observed a handful of times. The chain combines TRBV12-3 or TRBV12-4 with TRBJ2-3; 9 bases match TRBD2. Trimming removed 9 bases from V and 2 bases from J; junction bases left unmatched: 6. This CDR3 contains 14 residues. CDR3 in amino acids: CASTLAGDTDTQYF. The CDR3 DNA follows: TGTGCCAGTACCTTAGCGGGGGACACAGATACGCAGTATTTT.

The chain employs TRBV2 and TRBJ2-7, with 11 bases fitting TRBD2. This CDR3 has 15 residues. Germline V gene data show CDR1 as SNHLY and CDR2 as FYNNEI. Germline trimming cut 6 bases from V and 3 bases from J; bases unmatched to any gene: 7. As DNA, the CDR3 is TGTGCCAGCAGCGATCCGACTAGCGGGGACTACGAGCAGTACTTC. It encodes CASSDPTSGDYEQYF.

This clonotype was detected a few times. The chain employs TRBV9 and TRBJ1-4; the match to TRBD1 covers 8 bases. The length of the CDR3 is 16 residues. The germline CDR1 and CDR2 sequences are SGDLS and YYNGEE. Trimming at V came to 3 bases and at J to 7 bases, leaving 11 bases not matched to a gene. CDR3 DNA: TGTGCCAGCAGCGCTTATCCCGGGACAGGTGCTGAAAAACTGTTTTTT. It encodes CASSAYPGTGAEKLFF.

The rearrangement uses TRBV20-1 and TRBJ1-4; D not resolved. The V end was cut by 6 bases, the J end by 8 bases, with 10 bases between. The CDR3 runs 11 residues. Germline CDR1 and CDR2: DFQATT and SNEGSKA (reference sequence). CDR3 loop: CSAEFGEKLFF. CDR3 DNA: TGCAGTGCCGAGTTCGGGGAAAAACTGTTTTTT.